These 15 T cell receptor beta chains were sequenced from one sample in a study of blood T cell repertoires in COVID-19. Assay: immunoSEQ multiplex PCR; the TCRdb copy retains only in-frame clones and omits some. The data show about 24,000 clones, with just over 90% seen just once and more than 30% held by the top ten. The sample was peripheral blood. These receptors came from a man in his 70s with active COVID-19.

The J gene is TRBJ1-2, the V gene TRBV30; 7 positions agree with TRBD1. CDR1 GTSNPN and CDR2 SVGIG come from the germline V gene (reference sequence). Losses at the gene ends were 1 base for V and 2 bases for J; bases not matched to a gene: 4. The CDR3 extends over 14 amino acids. CDR3 loop: CAWSDDRANYGYTF. CDR3 coding DNA: TGTGCCTGGAGTGACGACAGGGCGAACTATGGCTACACCTTC.

Of note for this clone: In the same sample, other DNA sequences code for this CDR3. The genes are TRBV6-2 or TRBV6-3 and TRBJ2-5; D is ambiguous. The V end lost 4 bases, the J end lost 5 bases, and 8 bases lay between the germline ends. Germline assignment: CDR1 MNHEY and CDR2 SVGEGT. This CDR3 comprises 12 residues. The CDR3 reads CASSSRRETQYF. The CDR3 nucleotides read TGTGCCAGCAGTTCCCGGCGGGAGACCCAGTACTTC.

This chain connects TRBV14 to TRBJ2-7, with a weak D call TRBD1 (5 bases). Germline assignment: CDR1 SGHDN and CDR2 FVKESK. The CDR3 has 15 residues. The V gene lost 1 base and the J gene lost 0 bases, with 10 bases spanning the gap. The CDR3 loop reads CASSQGQGLSYEQYF. The CDR3 nucleotides read TGTGCCAGCAGCCAAGGCCAGGGCCTCTCCTACGAGCAGTACTTC.

The chain has TRBV5-1 and TRBJ2-1, with 11 positions matching TRBD2. CDR1 is SGHRS, CDR2 YFSETQ, per germline. The CDR3 is 17 residues long. The junction had 10 bases not matched to a gene; V was cut back by 1 base and J by 7 bases. CDR3 residues: CASSLLRSSGGWNEQFF. CDR3 DNA: TGCGCCAGCAGCTTGCTCCGGTCTAGCGGGGGGTGGAATGAGCAGTTCTTC. Supplemented by reference TRBV5-1 and TRBJ2-1, the full variable domain reads KAGVTQTPRYLIKTRGQQVTLSCSPISGHRSVSWYQQTPGQGLQFLFEYFSETQRNKGNFPGRFSGRQFSNSRSEMNVSTLELGDSALYLCASSLLRSSGGWNEQFFGPGTRLTVL.

This chain uses TRBV7-9 with TRBJ2-7, with D possibly TRBD1 on 6 matching bases. The germline gives CDR1 SEHNR, CDR2 FQNEAQ (reference sequence). Trimming took 1 base from V and 3 from J, leaving 13 bases between them. The CDR3 covers 15 residues. CDR3 sequence: CASSLGGAQGYEQYF. The CDR3 DNA is TGTGCCAGCAGCTTAGGAGGGGCACAGGGCTACGAGCAGTACTTC.

This clone was found once. V and J are TRBV4-3 and TRBJ2-7; D is uncertain. Trimming shortened V by 0 bases and J by 2 bases, and 8 bases separated the two germline ends. The CDR3 spans 14 residues. Germline values: CDR1 LGHNA, CDR2 YSLEER. In DNA, the CDR3 is TGCGCCAGCAGCCAAGATATCCTAGCCTACGAGCAGTACTTC. It yields the protein CASSQDILAYEQYF.

The genes are TRBV28 and TRBJ2-7; 12 bases line up with TRBD2. J gave up 0 bases and V 4 bases, and 7 bases lay outside the gene matches. Germline V gene lookup returns CDR1 MDHEN and CDR2 SYDVKM. The CDR3 has 17 amino acids. The CDR3 DNA is TGTGCCAGCAGTTCACCTGCGACTAGCGGGAGCTCCTACGAGCAGTACTTC. Protein sequence: CASSSPATSGSSYEQYF.

The chain is built from TRBV7-2 and TRBJ1-5, with D maybe TRBD1 (5 bases). This CDR3 comprises 16 residues. The V end lost 2 bases, the J end lost 1 base, and 12 bases lay between the germline ends. Germline-derived CDR1 and CDR2 are SGHTA and FQGNSA. CDR3 in DNA: TGTGCCAGCAGCTTAAGTAGGACACAGAGCAATCAGCCCCAGCATTTT. Its protein product is CASSLSRTQSNQPQHF.

This chain links TRBV30 with TRBJ1-2, with TRBD1 identical over 12 bases. Germline V gene data show CDR1 as GTSNPN and CDR2 as SVGIG (reference sequence). The CDR3 sequence is 14 residues long. V trimming: 2 bases; J trimming: 9 bases; junction bases outside the gene matches: 7. In DNA form, the CDR3 reads TGTGCCTGGAGTACTGGGACAGGGGGCCTAAGCTACACCTTC. Encoded protein: CAWSTGTGGLSYTF.

The rearrangement uses TRBV7-3 and TRBJ2-2, with D maybe TRBD1 (5 bases). The CDR3 is 15 residues long. Trimming stripped 3 bases from V and 4 bases from J, with 12 bases between. Germline lookup yields CDR1 SGHTA and CDR2 FQGTGA. The CDR3 sequence is CASSLRQGGTGELFF. The CDR3 DNA reads as TGTGCCAGCAGCTTGCGGCAGGGCGGCACCGGGGAGCTGTTTTTT. Filled out from reference TRBV7-3 and TRBJ2-2, the complete variable domain reads GAGVSQTPSNKVTEKGKYVELRCDPISGHTALYWYRQSLGQGPEFLIYFQGTGAADDSGLPNDRFFAVRPEGSVSTLKIQRTERGDSAVYLCASSLRQGGTGELFFGEGSRLTVL.

In its sample, this clone was seen a few times. The chain uses TRBV12-5 and TRBJ1-5; D uncertain. Germline CDR1 LGHNT, CDR2 FRNRAP. The CDR3 is made up of 13 amino acids. V was pared by 5 bases and J by 5 bases, with 10 bases between. The CDR3: CASGLGPDQPQHF. The CDR3 coding sequence is TGTGCTAGTGGTCTTGGCCCTGATCAGCCCCAGCATTTT.

V usage is TRBV5-5 and J usage is TRBJ1-5, with TRBD1 identical over 8 bases. Per germline, CDR1 SGHKS and CDR2 YYEKEE (reference sequence). This CDR3 contains 16 residues. The ends lost 3 bases at V and 2 bases at J; junction bases unmatched: 7. As DNA, the CDR3 is TGTGCCAGCAGCTCGACAGGGGTCTCGGGCAATCAGCCCCAGCATTTT. It codes for CASSSTGVSGNQPQHF.

The chain employs TRBV19 and TRBJ2-7; 7 bases fit TRBD2. The V gene's germline CDR1 is LNHDA and CDR2 SQIVND (reference sequence). Trimming at V came to 5 bases and at J to 2 bases, leaving 3 bases not matched to a gene. The CDR3 is made up of 13 amino acids. CDR3 coding DNA: TGTGCCAGTAGTCCTAGCGGCCCCTACGAGCAGTACTTC. This sequence encodes CASSPSGPYEQYF.

The genes are TRBV18 and TRBJ2-7; the match to TRBD1 covers 8 bases. The CDR3 has 12 amino acids. The V gene's germline CDR1 is KGHSH and CDR2 LQKENI. V lost 5 bases, J lost 7 bases, and 4 bases stayed unmatched. DNA of the CDR3: TGTGCCAGCTCAACAGGGGGATGGGAGCAGTACTTC. Its translation is CASSTGGWEQYF. The variable domain in full, completed from reference TRBV18 and TRBJ2-7, reads NAGVMQNPRHLVRRRGQEARLRCSPMKGHSHVYWYRQLPEEGLKFMVYLQKENIIDESGMPKERFSAEFPKEGPSILRIQQVVRGDSAAYFCASSTGGWEQYFGPGTRLTVT.

V usage is TRBV19 and J usage is TRBJ1-6; 7 nucleotides align to TRBD1. CDR3 length: 13 amino acids. V dropped 7 bases and J dropped 7; count of bases not matched to a gene: 4. Germline values: CDR1 LNHDA, CDR2 SQIVND (reference sequence). This CDR3 is CASKTGMNSPLHF. In nucleotides, the CDR3 is TGTGCCAGTAAGACAGGGATGAATTCACCCCTCCACTTT.